Listed here are 15 T cell receptor beta chains from one sample, sequenced in a study. From the 5' RACE reads, TCRdb called clonotypes with MiXCR, one entry per CDR3 protein. The sample has some 30,000 distinct CDR3 sequences, approximately 24% seen once. Sequenced: naive CD4+ T cells sorted from a lymph node. Subset reported: naive CD4+ T cells, CD4+CD45RA+CD25-. Receptor source: a female donor with breast cancer.

This chain links TRBV4-1 with TRBJ1-5; D unresolved. V gave up 4 bases and J gave up 0 bases, with 10 bases separating them. This CDR3 is 15 amino acids long. CDR1 and CDR2 (germline): MGHRA, YSYEKL. As DNA, the CDR3 is TGCGCCAGCAGCCCCCCCACGGTTAGCAATCAGCCCCAGCATTTT. This codes for CASSPPTVSNQPQHF.

Within the sample, this clonotype is medium-sized. The V and J genes are TRBV5-1 and TRBJ2-2; D unclear. CDR1 is SGHRS, CDR2 YFSETQ, per germline. Between the trimmed V and J ends, which lost 0 bases and 6 bases, there was a span of 3 bases. This CDR3 comprises 12 residues. In DNA form, the CDR3 reads TGCGCCAGCAGCTTGGTTGCCGGGGAGCTGTTTTTT. It codes for CASSLVAGELFF.

This clonotype was counted only a few times. The genes are TRBV29-1 and TRBJ2-1; D remains ambiguous. V lost 4 bases and J 1 base, leaving 8 bases between the germline ends. Germline values: CDR1 SQVTM, CDR2 ANQGSEA. There are 13 residues in the CDR3. As DNA, the CDR3 is TGCAGCGTTGGCCAAGATTCCTACAATGAGCAGTTCTTC. Translated: CSVGQDSYNEQFF.

The chain couples TRBV12-3 or TRBV12-4 to TRBJ2-5, with D hard to call. The CDR3 extends over 13 amino acids. Deletions cut 6 bases from V and 0 bases from J, with 8 bases between. The CDR3 here is CASRARNQETQYF. The CDR3 region has the DNA TGTGCCAGCAGGGCGAGAAACCAAGAGACCCAGTACTTC.

This clonotype has a handful of counts. The rearrangement uses TRBV7-2 and TRBJ1-2, with 9 bases aligning to TRBD1. Germline CDR1 is SGHTA and CDR2 is FQGNSA. The CDR3 is 13 amino acids. Trimming took 6 bases from V and 5 from J; bases not matched to a gene: 4. The CDR3 sequence: CASSRDRVYGYTF. CDR3 coding DNA: TGTGCCAGCAGTCGGGACAGGGTTTATGGCTACACCTTC. The full variable domain, in which reference TRBV7-2 and TRBJ1-2 provide the parts outside the CDR3, is GAGVSQSPSNKVTEKGKDVELRCDPISGHTALYWYRQSLGQGLEFLIYFQGNSAPDKSGLPSDRFSAERTGGSVSTLTIQRTQQEDSAVYLCASSRDRVYGYTFGSGTRLTVV.

The V and J genes are TRBV7-9 and TRBJ2-7, with D unresolved. Germline lookup yields CDR1 SEHNR and CDR2 FQNEAQ (reference sequence). V was cut by 4 bases and J by 2 bases, with 9 bases left in between. The CDR3 is 13 amino acids. The CDR3 protein is CASSSVATYEQYF. The CDR3 region has the DNA TGTGCCAGCAGCTCCGTCGCCACCTACGAGCAGTACTTC.

This sequence joins TRBV12-3 or TRBV12-4 and TRBJ2-5; D may be TRBD2 (7 bases). This CDR3 is built from 16 residues. Trimming removed 5 bases from V and 4 bases from J, with 20 bases in between. In nucleotides, the CDR3 is TGTGCCAGCAGTGACTTACGGGGGGCGCTGGGAGAGACCCAGTACTTC. This codes for CASSDLRGALGETQYF.

In its sample, this clonotype ranks as medium-sized (0.01 to 0.1%). The gene calls are TRBV9 and TRBJ2-1; a weak D match, TRBD1 (6 bases). V was pared by 0 bases and J by 8 bases, with 15 bases between. The CDR3 is made up of 15 amino acids. Germline CDR1 is SGDLS and CDR2 is YYNGEE. The CDR3 nucleotides read TGTGCCAGCAGCGTAGCCAACAGGGTCGGGGATGAGCAGTTCTTC. Its translation is CASSVANRVGDEQFF.

This clonotype occurred a few times. The rearrangement links TRBV5-1 to TRBJ2-3; D possibly corresponds to TRBD1 (6 bases). The CDR3 length is 14 residues. V was shortened by 4 bases and J by 2 bases, with 11 bases between the two germline ends. Germline V gene sequence: CDR1 SGHRS, CDR2 YFSETQ. The CDR3 here is CASSLRDNTDTQYF. CDR3 sequence (DNA): TGCGCCAGCAGCCTCCGGGACAACACAGATACGCAGTATTTT. The full variable domain, in which reference TRBV5-1 and TRBJ2-3 provide the parts outside the CDR3, is KAGVTQTPRYLIKTRGQQVTLSCSPISGHRSVSWYQQTPGQGLQFLFEYFSETQRNKGNFPGRFSGRQFSNSRSEMNVSTLELGDSALYLCASSLRDNTDTQYFGPGTRLTVL.

The chain uses TRBV29-1 and TRBJ2-7, with D unclear. CDR3 length: 13 residues. Germline CDR1 reads SQVTM; CDR2 reads ANQGSEA. Between the trimmed V and J ends, which lost 4 bases and 5 bases, there was a span of 15 bases. For the CDR3, the DNA is TGCAGCGTTGTTAGGCAGGCCACAAACGAGCAGTACTTC. Its translation is CSVVRQATNEQYF.

The chain recombines TRBV10-1 with TRBJ1-1, with 7 bases matching TRBD1. Germline assignment: CDR1 WNHNN and CDR2 SYGVQD (reference sequence). J gave up 4 bases and V 6 bases, and 5 bases lay outside the gene matches. The CDR3 loop spans 13 amino acids. The CDR3 sequence is CASSTGAGTEAFF. CDR3 nucleotides: TGCGCCAGCAGCACAGGGGCTGGCACTGAAGCTTTCTTT.

V is TRBV27 and J is TRBJ2-7, with D perhaps matching TRBD1 (6 bases). This CDR3 region has 13 residues. Looked up from germline, CDR1 is MNHEY and CDR2 is SMNVEV (reference sequence). Trimming left V 6 bases short and J 0 bases short, with 9 bases between. Here the CDR3 reads CASSYRDSYEQYF. CDR3 bases: TGTGCCAGCAGCTACAGGGACTCCTACGAGCAGTACTTC.

V and J are TRBV5-5 and TRBJ2-7; maybe TRBD1 (5 bases). From germline, CDR1 is SGHKS and CDR2 YYEKEE (reference sequence). V was shortened by 5 bases and J by 1 base, with 19 bases between the two germline ends. The CDR3 runs to 16 residues. CDR3 in DNA: TGTGCCAGCAGTACTATTGGGGCACGAGCATCCTACGAGCAGTACTTC. This sequence encodes CASSTIGARASYEQYF. Drawing the rest from reference TRBV5-5 and TRBJ2-7, the complete variable domain is DAGVTQSPTHLIKTRGQQVTLRCSPISGHKSVSWYQQVLGQGPQFIFQYYEKEERGRGNFPDRFSARQFPNYSSELNVNALLLGDSALYLCASSTIGARASYEQYFGPGTRLTVT.

The gene calls are TRBV7-8 and TRBJ2-7, with D perhaps TRBD1 (6 bases). There are 15 residues in the CDR3. The V end lost 1 base, the J end lost 2 bases, and 12 bases lay between the germline ends. Germline V CDR1 and CDR2: SGHVS, FQNEAQ. DNA of the CDR3: TGTGCCAGCAGCTTAGGGGGGCGTACCACCTACGAGCAGTACTTC. Its protein is CASSLGGRTTYEQYF.

The CDR3 loop reads CASSGVGRFQETQYF. CDR3 DNA: TGTGCCAGCAGTGGGGTTGGACGGTTCCAAGAGACCCAGTACTTC. The V call is TRBV28, the J call TRBJ2-5; D is undetermined. V lost 5 bases and J lost 1, with 14 bases in between. CDR3 length equals 15 residues. The germline V gene encodes CDR1 MDHEN and CDR2 SYDVKM.